What follows are 27 T cell receptor beta chains derived from one specimen sequenced in a study of early T cells in non-severe SARS-CoV-2 infection. TCRdb reanalysed the 5' RACE reads using MiXCR and keeps one entry per CDR3 protein. The sample has 20,000 to 25,000 distinct CDR3 sequences; approximately 4.8% are singletons. Sequenced sample: whole blood. These receptors came from an adult who was a healthcare worker with PCR-confirmed SARS-CoV-2 infection or an uninfected control (not recorded which).

The chain employs TRBV5-1 and TRBJ2-1; D gene ambiguous. CDR3 length equals 11 residues. With 3 bases removed from V and 10 bases from J, the gap between germline ends came to 8 bases. The germline gives CDR1 SGHRS, CDR2 YFSETQ. For the CDR3, the DNA is TGCGCCAGCAGCTCGAGCCAGGAGCAGTTCTTC. Protein: CASSSSQEQFF.

This clonotype counts as medium-sized (0.01 to 0.1%). The J gene is TRBJ2-7, the V gene TRBV6-5; 9 bases align to TRBD1. The CDR3 runs to 15 residues. CDR1 and CDR2 (germline): MNHEY, SVGAGI. V gave up 2 bases and J gave up 6 bases; unmatched junction bases: 8. The CDR3 here is CASSYEGQGFGEQYF. CDR3 DNA: TGTGCCAGCAGTTACGAGGGACAGGGATTCGGCGAGCAGTACTTC.

The rearrangement links TRBV5-1 to TRBJ2-7; D may match TRBD1 or TRBD2 (5 bases each). The CDR3 length is 15 residues. Germline CDR1 is SGHRS and CDR2 is YFSETQ. Between the trimmed V and J ends, which lost 0 bases and 3 bases, there was a span of 13 bases. Written as DNA, the CDR3 is TGCGCCAGCAGCTTGGGGGACCGCAGTAACTACGAGCAGTACTTC. Translation: CASSLGDRSNYEQYF. The full variable domain, completed using reference TRBV5-1 and TRBJ2-7, is KAGVTQTPRYLIKTRGQQVTLSCSPISGHRSVSWYQQTPGQGLQFLFEYFSETQRNKGNFPGRFSGRQFSNSRSEMNVSTLELGDSALYLCASSLGDRSNYEQYFGPGTRLTVT.

This clonotype was seen many times. The chain joins TRBV29-1 to TRBJ1-1; perhaps TRBD1 as D (5 bases). The CDR3 contains 13 residues. Germline V lookup: CDR1 SQVTM, CDR2 ANQGSEA. The V end was cut by 7 bases, the J end by 1 base, with 13 bases between. CDR3 DNA sequence: TGCAGCGCTAGTGTTGGGACGAACACTGAAGCTTTCTTT. Translating it yields CSASVGTNTEAFF. The complete variable domain, with remaining parts taken from reference TRBV29-1 and TRBJ1-1, reads SAVISQKPSRDICQRGTSLTIQCQVDSQVTMMFWYRQQPGQSLTLIATANQGSEATYESGFVIDKFPISRPNLTFSTLTVSNMSPEDSSIYLCSASVGTNTEAFFGQGTRLTVV.

This clonotype was seen repeatedly, ten times or more. J is TRBJ2-5 and V is TRBV5-1, with D perhaps being TRBD1 or TRBD2 (5 bases each). The germline CDR1 and CDR2 sequences are SGHRS and YFSETQ. V was pared by 4 bases and J by 1 base, with 17 bases between. CDR3 size: 16 residues. The CDR3 sequence: CASSRQPGRPQETQYF. Written as DNA, the CDR3 is TGCGCCAGCAGCCGGCAGCCGGGACGTCCCCAAGAGACCCAGTACTTC.

This clonotype was detected ten times or more. CDR3 coding DNA: TGTGCCAGCAGTCTCCTAGGGCAGCCCCAGCATTTT. Protein product: CASSLLGQPQHF. The chain has TRBV11-2 and TRBJ1-5; D uncertain. Trimming took off 6 bases at V and 7 bases at J, with 10 bases between the two ends. The CDR3 has 12 residues. CDR1 is SGHAT, CDR2 FQNNGV, per germline.

There are many counts of this clonotype. V is TRBV5-5 and J is TRBJ2-7; 7 positions match TRBD1. CDR1 and CDR2 (germline): SGHKS, YYEKEE (reference sequence). This CDR3 has 14 residues. V shed 3 bases and J 5 bases; nucleotides not matched to a gene: 8. CDR3 sequence: CASSSGTVTHEQYF. The CDR3 DNA reads TGTGCCAGCAGCTCTGGGACAGTAACCCACGAGCAGTACTTC.

This clonotype rates as medium-sized. The chain joins TRBV5-1 to TRBJ2-2; D is possibly TRBD1 (6 bases). From germline, CDR1 is SGHRS and CDR2 YFSETQ. The CDR3 contains 15 residues. With 0 bases removed from V and 3 bases from J, the gap between germline ends came to 9 bases. CDR3 nucleotide sequence: TGCGCCAGCAGCTTGGGGACAGAGTACACCGGGGAGCTGTTTTTT. It is translated as CASSLGTEYTGELFF. Filled out from reference TRBV5-1 and TRBJ2-2, the complete variable domain reads KAGVTQTPRYLIKTRGQQVTLSCSPISGHRSVSWYQQTPGQGLQFLFEYFSETQRNKGNFPGRFSGRQFSNSRSEMNVSTLELGDSALYLCASSLGTEYTGELFFGEGSRLTVL.

Within the sample, this clonotype is medium-sized (0.01 to 0.1%). CDR3 nucleotides: TGCAGTGCTAACCCTGGGAGATCCTACAATGAGCAGTTCTTC. The encoded protein is CSANPGRSYNEQFF. The chain combines TRBV20-1 with TRBJ2-1; D is possibly TRBD2 (5 bases). The CDR3 consists of 14 residues. The germline CDR1 and CDR2 sequences are DFQATT and SNEGSKA (reference sequence). V was shortened by 4 bases and J by 1 base, with 11 bases between the two germline ends.

This clonotype was found a few times. The chain combines TRBV4-1 with TRBJ2-7, with D perhaps matching TRBD2 (6 bases). The CDR3 spans 16 residues. Germline CDR1 reads MGHRA; CDR2 reads YSYEKL. With 7 bases removed from V and 3 bases from J, the gap between germline ends came to 22 bases. The CDR3 DNA reads TGCGCCAGCAAGGGCGGGCGGGACCCATTAGACTACGAGCAGTACTTC. Amino acid sequence: CASKGGRDPLDYEQYF.

The gene calls are TRBV5-1 and TRBJ1-4; D gene ambiguous. This CDR3 contains 15 residues. V was clipped by 1 base and J by 1 base, with 8 bases between them. Germline assignment: CDR1 SGHRS and CDR2 YFSETQ. CDR3 sequence reads: CASSLSSLTNEKLFF. CDR3 bases: TGCGCCAGCAGCTTGAGCAGTCTAACTAATGAAAAACTGTTTTTT.

V gene TRBV19 combines with J gene TRBJ2-1; D gene ambiguous. This CDR3 region has 12 residues. The V gene lost 5 bases and the J gene lost 8 bases, with 10 bases spanning the gap. Germline V gives CDR1 LNHDA, CDR2 SQIVND (reference sequence). The CDR3 protein is CASSSLLDEQFF. CDR3 nucleotide sequence: TGTGCCAGTAGTTCCCTCCTCGATGAGCAGTTCTTC.

This clonotype is deemed medium-sized (0.01 to 0.1%). This chain's CDR3 is CSATGEYGYTF. DNA of the CDR3: TGCAGTGCTACAGGGGAGTATGGCTACACCTTC. The chain has TRBV20-1 and TRBJ1-2; a weak D match, TRBD1 (6 bases). The germline V gene has CDR1 DFQATT and CDR2 SNEGSKA (reference sequence). This CDR3 is 11 amino acids long. The V end was cut by 4 bases, the J end by 5 bases, with 8 bases between.

This clonotype came up many times. The chain combines TRBV6-5 with TRBJ2-5, with unresolved D. Germline loops: CDR1 MNHEY, CDR2 SVGAGI. V was clipped by 0 bases and J by 0 bases, with 8 bases between them. This CDR3 has 15 amino acids. The CDR3 sequence is CASSYSITNQETQYF. The DNA for the CDR3 is TGTGCCAGCAGTTACTCGATCACTAACCAAGAGACCCAGTACTTC.

This clonotype was seen ten or more times. This sequence joins TRBV28 and TRBJ1-5; possibly TRBD1 for D (6 bases). CDR1 is MDHEN, CDR2 SYDVKM, per germline. The CDR3 sequence is 14 residues long. The V gene lost 6 bases and the J gene lost 0 bases, with 9 bases spanning the gap. CDR3 loop: CASSGQYSNQPQHF. The CDR3 bases are TGTGCCAGCAGCGGACAGTATAGCAATCAGCCCCAGCATTTT.

V and J are TRBV9 and TRBJ2-2, with D maybe TRBD2 (5 bases). Germline V gene data show CDR1 as SGDLS and CDR2 as YYNGEE. The CDR3 runs 17 residues. Trimming shortened V by 1 base and J by 2 bases, and 15 bases separated the two germline ends. The DNA of the CDR3 is TGTGCCAGCAGCGTAAGGACGGGAACCCCCAACACCGGGGAGCTGTTTTTT. This codes for CASSVRTGTPNTGELFF.

At least ten counts were recorded for this clonotype. V gene TRBV3-1 combines with J gene TRBJ2-5; D remains ambiguous. The CDR3 spans 17 residues. CDR1 and CDR2 from the germline V gene are LGHDT and YNNKEL (reference sequence). The V end was cut by 1 base, the J end by 5 bases, with 20 bases between. The CDR3 spells CASSQGIQVHWKETQYF. The CDR3 bases are TGTGCCAGCAGCCAAGGGATCCAGGTTCATTGGAAGGAGACCCAGTACTTC.

The J gene is TRBJ1-1, the V gene TRBV5-1; D unresolved. The CDR3 has 13 amino acids. V was shortened by 0 bases and J by 5 bases, with 8 bases between the two germline ends. Per germline, CDR1 SGHRS and CDR2 YFSETQ. The CDR3 reads CASSLDGGTEAFF. Here the CDR3 DNA reads TGCGCCAGCAGCTTGGATGGCGGGACTGAAGCTTTCTTT.

In this sample, this clonotype turned up many times. V is TRBV11-3 and J is TRBJ2-5; D possibly uses TRBD1 or TRBD2 (5 bases each). Germline V lookup: CDR1 SGHNT, CDR2 YENEEA. V was trimmed by 5 bases and J by 1 base, leaving 20 bases between them. The CDR3 runs to 17 residues. CDR3 in DNA: TGTGCCAGCAGCCTCTCGTGGGGGTCTGGGGGCCAAGAGACCCAGTACTTC. Translating gives CASSLSWGSGGQETQYF.

This clonotype ranks as medium-sized (0.01 to 0.1%). The chain employs TRBV2 and TRBJ2-1; possibly TRBD1 for D (6 bases). This CDR3 contains 12 residues. The ends were cut back, 7 bases at V and 13 bases at J, with 17 bases in the middle. The germline V gene has CDR1 SNHLY and CDR2 FYNNEI. The CDR3 DNA reads TGTGCCAGCACTGACCGGGACAAGGAACAGTTCTTC. Translating gives CASTDRDKEQFF.

This clonotype was seen more than once but under ten times. The chain links TRBV29-1 to TRBJ2-2; maybe TRBD1 (6 bases). With 2 bases removed from V and 6 bases from J, the gap between germline ends came to 16 bases. CDR1 SQVTM and CDR2 ANQGSEA come from the germline V gene. The CDR3 totals 15 residues. The DNA for the CDR3 is TGCAGCGTTGAATCCCAGAAAGGGGGACCCGGGGAGCTGTTTTTT. Amino acids: CSVESQKGGPGELFF.

The chain joins TRBV20-1 to TRBJ1-6, with TRBD1 matching 7 bases. This CDR3 is built from 14 residues. Germline loops: CDR1 DFQATT, CDR2 SNEGSKA (reference sequence). The ends lost 7 bases at V and 4 bases at J; junction bases unmatched: 7. The CDR3 loop reads CSDTGDLYNSPLHF. DNA of the CDR3: TGCAGTGACACAGGGGATCTGTATAATTCACCCCTCCACTTT.

Many counts were recorded for this clonotype. CDR3 bases: TGCAGTGCTCGAGGACTAGCGGAGTACAATGAGCAGTTCTTC. As protein: CSARGLAEYNEQFF. The chain combines TRBV20-1 with TRBJ2-1; 10 nucleotides agree with TRBD2. Germline CDR1 and CDR2: DFQATT and SNEGSKA (reference sequence). The CDR3 totals 14 residues. With 5 bases clipped from V and 4 bases from J, the junction kept 5 bases outside the gene matches.

This clonotype was observed at least ten times. This chain joins TRBV4-3 and TRBJ1-2, with TRBD1 matching over 7 bases. The CDR3 length is 16 residues. J was trimmed by 4 bases and V by 0 bases; bases with no gene match: 8. Germline values: CDR1 LGHNA, CDR2 YSLEER. The CDR3 region is CASSQDRSGGGYGYTF. CDR3 DNA sequence: TGCGCCAGCAGCCAAGATCGATCAGGGGGGGGCTATGGCTACACCTTC.

The chain links TRBV6-2 or TRBV6-3 to TRBJ2-1; D gene uncertain. CDR3 length: 12 residues. In germline, CDR1 is MNHEY, CDR2 SVGEGT. V lost 5 bases to trimming and J lost 6 bases, with 8 bases between them. The CDR3 sequence is CASSPIVNEQFF. CDR3 in DNA: TGTGCCAGCAGTCCCATCGTCAATGAGCAGTTCTTC.

This clonotype was seen at least ten times. V is TRBV11-2 and J is TRBJ1-1, with 9 bases matching TRBD1. The CDR3 is 15 residues long. V was pared by 5 bases and J by 4 bases, with 8 bases of the junction left unmatched. The germline V gene encodes CDR1 SGHAT and CDR2 FQNNGV. CDR3 protein: CASSLGTGSTTEAFF. CDR3 nucleotides: TGTGCCAGCAGCCTTGGGACAGGGTCGACCACTGAAGCTTTCTTT.

The sample holds a few counts of this clonotype. This chain uses TRBV20-1 with TRBJ2-5; 14 bases line up with TRBD2. The V gene end was trimmed by 1 base and the J gene end by 4 bases; junction bases not matched to a gene: 2. The CDR3 runs 15 residues. The germline gives CDR1 DFQATT, CDR2 SNEGSKA (reference sequence). Here the CDR3 DNA reads TGCAGTGCTAGAGGGACTAGCGGGGGGTTAGAGACCCAGTACTTC. Encoded protein: CSARGTSGGLETQYF.